These T cell receptor beta chains were read from a single sample in a study of CD8 T cells in Susac syndrome. TCRdb re-called the immunoSEQ multiplex PCR reads through MiXCR, storing one row per CDR3 protein. The sample lists some 190,000 distinct CDR3 sequences; around 95% were seen once. The sample consisted of CD4+ T cells from PBMCs. These receptor sequences come from a human donor with multiple sclerosis. Both conserved end residues are part of each CDR3. D genes are given only for firm matches.

d_call,j_call,v_call,cdr3_nt,cdr3_aa
.,TRBJ2-7,TRBV5-1,TGCGCCAGCAGCTTGAGTCCGGGTCCGGACGAGCAGTACTTC,CASSLSPGPDEQYF
.,TRBJ2-7,TRBV6-5,TGTGCCAGCAGCCGGACAGCCGCGGGGGAGCAGTACTTC,CASSRTAAGEQYF
.,TRBJ1-6,TRBV25-1,TGTGCCAGCAGTGAATATGGGTCATCCTCACCCCTCCACTTT,CASSEYGSSSPLHF
.,TRBJ2-7,TRBV4-1,TGCGCCAGCAGCCAAGTTAACCGCTACGAGCAGTACTTC,CASSQVNRYEQYF
TRBD1,TRBJ2-3,TRBV29-1,TGCAGCGTTGAGGTGGACAGGGGCGCAGATACGCAGTATTTT,CSVEVDRGADTQYF
.,TRBJ1-2,TRBV19,TGTGCCAGTAGTATAATGGCAGGGAAAGGGCTTGGCTACACCTTC,CASSIMAGKGLGYTF
.,TRBJ2-7,TRBV7-9,TGTGCCAGCAGCTTAGCCCAGGGCGCGTCCTACGAGCAGTACTTC,CASSLAQGASYEQYF
TRBD1,TRBJ2-6,TRBV3-1,TGTGCCAGCGGCGACAGGGGGTCCGCTGGGGCCAACGTCCTGACTTTC,CASGDRGSAGANVLTF
.,TRBJ1-6,TRBV30,TGTGCCTGGATCGGCCCAGGGTACTCACCCCTCCACTTT,CAWIGPGYSPLHF
.,TRBJ2-3,TRBV7-2,TGTGCCAGCAGCGCCTTACAGACAGATACGCAGTATTTT,CASSALQTDTQYF
.,TRBJ2-5,TRBV3-1,TGTGCCAGCAGCCAAGCTATGGAGACCCAGTACTTC,CASSQAMETQYF
.,TRBJ2-4,TRBV20-1,TGCAGTGCTGCTTGGGGGCCCATTCAGTACTTC,CSAAWGPIQYF
.,TRBJ2-1,TRBV20-1,TGCAGTGCTAATGGACTCCCGAGCTCCTACAATGAGCAGTTCTTC,CSANGLPSSYNEQFF
.,TRBJ2-5,TRBV18,TGTGCCAGCTCAGGCCGGTGGAGCCAAGAGACCCAGTACTTC,CASSGRWSQETQYF
TRBD1,TRBJ1-6,TRBV20-1,TGCAGTGCTCTCCGGGACAGGGGGCTTTCACCCCTCCACTTT,CSALRDRGLSPLHF
.,TRBJ2-5,TRBV19,TGTGCCAGTGGGAGAGAGACCCAGTACTTC,CASGRETQYF
.,TRBJ1-1,TRBV5-1,TGCGCCAGCAGCTCTGGCTGGGCCAACTTTGACACTGAAGCTTTCTTT,CASSSGWANFDTEAFF
.,TRBJ2-1,TRBV30,TGTGCCTGGAGCGGTACGGGGCGGAATGAGCAGTTCTTC,CAWSGTGRNEQFF
TRBD1,TRBJ2-7,TRBV29-1,TGCAGCGTTAGAGGTGGGACAGGGTACAACGAGCAGTACTTC,CSVRGGTGYNEQYF
TRBD2,TRBJ2-2,TRBV7-8,TGTGCCAGCCGGAGTAGCGGGGGCTCGACCGGAGAGCTGTTTTTT,CASRSSGGSTGELFF
.,TRBJ2-5,TRBV27,TGTGCCAGCAGTTCTTTCGGGCGGGAGACCCAGTACTTC,CASSSFGRETQYF
.,TRBJ1-4,TRBV30,TGTGCCTATATCGGATCGGAAAAACTGTTTTTT,CAYIGSEKLFF
.,TRBJ1-5,TRBV6-5,TGTGCCAGCAGTCAAAAGACCCCGGCGGGGCAGCCCCAGCATTTT,CASSQKTPAGQPQHF
.,TRBJ2-7,TRBV19,TGTGCCAGTAGTACCCCACGTCCCGAGCAGTACTTC,CASSTPRPEQYF
TRBD2,TRBJ2-3,TRBV2,TGTGCCAGCAGACTAGCGGTTAGCACAGATACGCAGTATTTT,CASRLAVSTDTQYF
TRBD2,TRBJ2-1,TRBV20-1,TGCAGTGCTAGAGCCCTAGCGGACTACAATGAGCAGTTCTTC,CSARALADYNEQFF
.,TRBJ2-2,TRBV9,TGTGCCAGCAGCGTAGTTGAGGAAAACACCGGGGAGCTGTTTTTT,CASSVVEENTGELFF
TRBD1,TRBJ1-2,TRBV5-1,TGCGCCAGCAGCTTGGCCCTAAAAGGACAGGGAGGTGGCTACACCTTC,CASSLALKGQGGGYTF
.,TRBJ1-5,TRBV10-2,TGCGCCAGCAGTGACACTAATCAGCCCCAGCATTTT,CASSDTNQPQHF
.,TRBJ1-4,TRBV4-2,TGTGCCAGCAGCCTTTCATCTCATGAAAAACTGTTTTTT,CASSLSSHEKLFF
.,TRBJ2-1,TRBV15,TGTGCCACCAGCCCCAATTGGATTAATGAGCAGTTCTTC,CATSPNWINEQFF